This TCR beta chain stems from a study of T cells after yellow fever vaccination. TCRdb fed the 5' RACE reads into MiXCR, producing one record per CDR3 protein. Of some 240,000 distinct CDR3 sequences detected, about 5.2% appear once; the ten largest clones hold less than 3.5%. Germline-derived CDR1 and CDR2 are DFQATT and SNEGSKA (reference sequence). Unmatched junction bases numbered 1, after V lost 6 bases and J lost 6 bases. The CDR3 has 12 amino acids. This clonotype was picked up a small number of times. This TCR was recovered from a man between 18 and 29 years old who received the YFV17D yellow fever vaccine. The chain couples TRBV20-1 to TRBJ1-4; 10 bases align to TRBD1. The specimen was CD4+ T cells sorted from PBMCs, collected on the day of the yellow fever booster vaccination. The CDR3 DNA is TGCAGTGCCGGGACAGGGGATGAAAAACTGTTTTTT. Protein product: CSAGTGDEKLFF.